This T cell receptor beta chain was retrieved from a study of cytomegalovirus exposure and HLA in healthy donors. At the level of the study: The use of the same platform for the roughly 110 validation repertoires and the roughly 700 first-cohort repertoires was reported by a later analysis.

Profiled with immunoSEQ multiplex PCR; TCRdb holds only in-frame clones, not every one. The sample includes over 200,000 clones, roughly 91% of them seen just once. As regards this clone: Its antigen is undetermined.

Study-wide findings and caveats: Reportedly, cytomegalovirus status was diagnosed with high sensitivity and specificity. It was about 180 TCR beta chains that were listed as cytomegalovirus-associated.

Separation from the 666-subject first cohort characterized the approximately 130-subject validation cohort, to which the donors belonged. Looked up from germline, CDR1 is SGDLS and CDR2 is YYNGEE. V shed 8 bases and J 1 base; nucleotides not matched to a gene: 15. The CDR3 is 17 amino acids. The chain employs TRBV9 and TRBJ2-3, with 8 bases lining up with TRBD1. Material: PBMCs. This clonotype was sampled from a woman younger than 45 in good health and CMV-seronegative. The CDR3 DNA reads TGTGCCAGTAGCCAGGGGGCGGGGTTGATGGGCACAGATACGCAGTATTTT. This encodes CASSQGAGLMGTDTQYF.